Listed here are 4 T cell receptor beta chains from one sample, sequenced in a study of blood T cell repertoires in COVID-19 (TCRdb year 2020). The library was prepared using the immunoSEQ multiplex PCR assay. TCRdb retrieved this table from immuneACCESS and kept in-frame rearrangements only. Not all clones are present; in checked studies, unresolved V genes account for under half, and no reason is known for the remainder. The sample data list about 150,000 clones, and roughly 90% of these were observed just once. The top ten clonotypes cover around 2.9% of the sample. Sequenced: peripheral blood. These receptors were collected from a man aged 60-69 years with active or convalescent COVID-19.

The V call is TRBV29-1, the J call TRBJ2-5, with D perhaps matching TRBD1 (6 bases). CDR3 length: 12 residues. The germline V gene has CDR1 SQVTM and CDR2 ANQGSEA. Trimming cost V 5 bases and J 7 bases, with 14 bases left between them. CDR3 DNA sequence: TGCAGCGTTTCGTACAGGGCGGGGACCCAGTACTTC. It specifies CSVSYRAGTQYF.

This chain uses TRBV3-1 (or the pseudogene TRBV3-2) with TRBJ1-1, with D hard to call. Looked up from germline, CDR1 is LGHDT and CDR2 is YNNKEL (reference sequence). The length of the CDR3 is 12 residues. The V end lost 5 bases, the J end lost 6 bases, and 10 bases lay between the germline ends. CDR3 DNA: TGTGCCAGCAGCTTTACCTCGGCTGAAGCTTTCTTT. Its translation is CASSFTSAEAFF.

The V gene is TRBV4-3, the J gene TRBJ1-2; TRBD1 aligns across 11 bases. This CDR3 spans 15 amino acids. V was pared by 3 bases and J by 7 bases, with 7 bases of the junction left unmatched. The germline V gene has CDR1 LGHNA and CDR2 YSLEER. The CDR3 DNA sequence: TGCGCCAGCAGCCAGGCCGGACAGGGGGCCTTTGGCTACACCTTC. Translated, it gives CASSQAGQGAFGYTF.

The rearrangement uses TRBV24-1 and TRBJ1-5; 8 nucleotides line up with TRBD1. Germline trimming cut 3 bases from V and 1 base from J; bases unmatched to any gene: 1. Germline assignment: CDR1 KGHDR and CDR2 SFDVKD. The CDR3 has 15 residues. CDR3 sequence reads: CATSDRTGSNQPQHF. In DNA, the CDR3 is TGTGCCACCAGTGATCGGACAGGGAGCAATCAGCCCCAGCATTTT.